The entry below gives a single TCR beta chain sequence along with its context. During the collection period, no donor immune events like infections were recorded. These data belong to a study of identifying expanded T cells in peripheral blood. CDR1 and CDR2 (germline): SGDLS, YYNGEE. The V segment lost 2 bases and the J segment 2 bases; nucleotides outside the gene matches: 13. The length of the CDR3 is 18 residues. TCRdb's table, derived via immunoSEQ multiplex PCR, lists solely in-frame clones and lacks some. This table holds some 91,000 clones, 70% to 90% found once. This chain connects TRBV9 to TRBJ2-1, with TRBD2 matching over 7 bases. Sequencing was performed on blood. This sequence was found in a person aged 18 to 75 in good health. Written as DNA, the CDR3 is TGTGCCAGCAGCGTCTCCGTTTCCGGACTAGGTCCCTACAATGAGCAGTTCTTC. Translating gives CASSVSVSGLGPYNEQFF.